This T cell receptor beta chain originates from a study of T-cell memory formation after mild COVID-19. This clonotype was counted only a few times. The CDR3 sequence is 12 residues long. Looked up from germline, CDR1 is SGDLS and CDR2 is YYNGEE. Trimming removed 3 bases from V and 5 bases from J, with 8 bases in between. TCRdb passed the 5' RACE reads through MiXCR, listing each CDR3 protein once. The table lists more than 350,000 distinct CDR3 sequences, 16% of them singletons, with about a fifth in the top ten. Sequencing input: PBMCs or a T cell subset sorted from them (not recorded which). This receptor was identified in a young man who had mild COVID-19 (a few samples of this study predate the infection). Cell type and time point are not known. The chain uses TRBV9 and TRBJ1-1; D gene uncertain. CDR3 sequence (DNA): TGTGCCAGCAGCGGGGCGAGGACTGAAGCTTTCTTT. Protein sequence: CASSGARTEAFF.